These T cell receptor beta chains were read from a single sample in a study of T-cell reconstitution after alpha-beta-depleted transplantation in children. Each CDR3 protein is one row after TCRdb ran MiXCR on the PCR reads. The table shows over 70,000 distinct CDR3 sequences, with 9.5% to 15% occurring only once. The sample was PBMCs from the stem cell graft donor, taken from the stem cell graft. The receptors derive from a human donor who donated a stem cell graft to a child with inherited bone marrow failure. Each CDR3 is given with its conserved first and last residue. A D gene is named only where the DNA matches it firmly. Some rows mark clone size as missing; the rest say once, few, many or name a class of expanded clone.

j_call clone_size d_call v_call cdr3_aa cdr3_nt
TRBJ2-1 NA NA TRBV5-4 CASRLGQSFLNEQFF TGTGCCAGCAGATTAGGCCAGAGTTTTCTCAATGAGCAGTTCTTC
TRBJ2-2 few NA TRBV5-6 CASSPGAGDTGELFF TGTGCCAGCAGCCCCGGTGCAGGGGACACCGGGGAGCTGTTTTTT
TRBJ2-7 many NA TRBV16 CASSQSGGAYEQYF TGTGCCAGCAGCCAATCGGGCGGGGCCTACGAGCAGTACTTC
TRBJ2-5 NA NA TRBV20-1 CSARGDSGHQETQYF TGCAGTGCTAGAGGAGATTCGGGACACCAAGAGACCCAGTACTTC
TRBJ1-1 many TRBD1 TRBV27 CASSTRGRMNTEAFF TGTGCCAGCAGTACCAGGGGGCGGATGAACACTGAAGCTTTCTTT
TRBJ1-2 many NA TRBV15 CATSRDLGGYTF TGTGCCACCAGCAGAGATCTCGGTGGCTACACCTTC
TRBJ1-1 NA NA TRBV7-8 CASSSPGTLKHEAFF TGTGCCAGCAGCTCCCCCGGGACTTTGAAACATGAAGCTTTCTTT
TRBJ1-5 NA NA TRBV4-2 CAMSPGPGEQPQHF TGTGCCATGAGCCCCGGGCCGGGGGAACAGCCCCAGCATTTT
TRBJ1-2 many NA TRBV9 CASSVAGGDYGYTF TGTGCCAGCAGCGTAGCGGGGGGCGACTATGGCTACACCTTC
TRBJ1-2 many TRBD1 TRBV5-1 CASSTTGQGVNYGYTF TGCGCCAGCAGCACTACAGGACAGGGGGTCAACTATGGCTACACCTTC
TRBJ2-3 many NA TRBV29-1 CSVGGGDHQGGTDTQYF TGCAGCGTTGGGGGTGGAGACCACCAAGGCGGCACAGATACGCAGTATTTT
TRBJ2-6 few TRBD1 TRBV19 CASSLGQARRSGANVLTF TGTGCCAGTAGCCTCGGACAGGCCCGTCGCTCTGGGGCCAACGTCCTGACTTTC
TRBJ2-3 many NA TRBV5-1 CASSLGQPTDTQYF TGCGCCAGCAGCTTGGGGCAGCCCACAGATACGCAGTATTTT
TRBJ1-2 NA NA TRBV7-2 CASSGRETSGYTF TGTGCCAGCAGCGGAAGAGAGACAAGTGGCTACACCTTC
TRBJ1-1 many TRBD1 TRBV29-1 CSVGQGALGTEAFF TGCAGCGTGGGACAGGGGGCGCTGGGAACTGAAGCTTTCTTT
TRBJ2-1 many NA TRBV5-1 CASRGGLGDEQFF TGCGCCAGCAGGGGTGGACTGGGCGATGAGCAGTTCTTC
TRBJ2-6 NA TRBD1 TRBV27 CASSPGQGSSGANVLTF TGTGCCAGCAGCCCCGGACAGGGGAGCTCTGGGGCCAACGTCCTGACTTTC
TRBJ2-1 NA NA TRBV5-1 CASMAGSYNEQFF TGCGCCAGCATGGCGGGCTCCTACAATGAGCAGTTCTTC
TRBJ2-1 many TRBD1 TRBV18 CASSPPRGQGKDEQFF TGTGCCAGCTCACCACCACGGGGACAGGGAAAAGATGAGCAGTTCTTC
TRBJ1-2 NA NA TRBV5-1 CASSPGAAKGYTF TGCGCCAGCAGCCCTGGGGCAGCCAAAGGCTACACCTTC
TRBJ1-2 NA NA TRBV27 CASSLSWGQWDGYTF TGTGCCAGCAGTTTATCATGGGGGCAGTGGGATGGCTACACCTTC
TRBJ2-7 few NA TRBV7-2 CASSRLAGGYEQYF TGTGCCAGCAGTCGACTCGCTGGGGGCTACGAGCAGTACTTC
TRBJ2-2 many TRBD1 TRBV19 CAIKDRGAGELFF TGTGCCATCAAGGACAGGGGAGCCGGGGAGCTGTTTTTT
TRBJ2-5 NA TRBD2 TRBV29-1 CSVDGGGGLYQETQYF TGCAGCGTTGATGGCGGGGGGGGTCTGTACCAAGAGACCCAGTACTTC
TRBJ1-4 NA NA TRBV15 CATSRQGSATNEKLFF TGTGCCACCAGCAGACAGGGGTCCGCAACTAATGAAAAACTGTTTTTT
TRBJ2-3 many NA TRBV9 CASSPRAGGADTQYF TGTGCCAGCAGCCCGAGGGCTGGGGGCGCAGATACGCAGTATTTT
TRBJ2-1 many NA TRBV5-6 CASSLSGEQFF TGTGCCAGCAGCTTGTCCGGTGAGCAGTTCTTC
TRBJ2-7 many TRBD2 TRBV6-2/TRBV6-3 CASRDRTSGSGEQYF TGTGCCAGCAGGGACCGGACTAGCGGGAGCGGCGAGCAGTACTTC
TRBJ2-3 NA TRBD1 TRBV19 CASTTAPGTGDTDTQYF TGTGCCAGTACCACAGCCCCCGGGACAGGGGACACAGATACGCAGTATTTT
TRBJ2-5 many TRBD1 TRBV4-1 CASSQEWTGVVETQYF TGCGCCAGCAGCCAAGAATGGACAGGGGTTGTAGAGACCCAGTACTTC
TRBJ1-3 many NA TRBV20-1 CSARDHRPSSISGLGNTIYF TGCAGTGCTAGAGATCACCGCCCATCCTCGATTTCGGGGCTAGGAAACACCATATATTTT
TRBJ2-7 many TRBD1 TRBV25-1 CASSDGTGGYEQYF TGTGCCAGCAGTGATGGGACAGGGGGCTACGAGCAGTACTTC
TRBJ1-1 many NA TRBV5-1 CASSLVPVFGGTEAFF TGCGCCAGCAGCTTGGTCCCAGTCTTCGGGGGCACTGAAGCTTTCTTT
TRBJ2-7 NA NA TRBV28 CATGHRYEQYF TGTGCCACGGGACACCGCTACGAGCAGTACTTC
TRBJ2-7 few NA TRBV4-1 CASSQAAEYEQYF TGCGCCAGCAGCCAAGCAGCGGAGTACGAGCAGTACTTC